This TCR beta chain is from a study of shared clonotypes between healthy human individuals. Study results and caveats: Memory subsets had estimated richness that was generally smaller than that of naive subsets.

TCRdb's table, derived via immunoSEQ multiplex PCR, lists solely in-frame clones and lacks some. The table shows 2 million to 3 million clones, with 80% to 95% occurring only once. This clone was seen only once. Antigen unknown. Other DNA sequences of this sample code for an identical CDR3. Source material: naive CD4+ T cells from PBMCs. The subset: CD45RA+ positively selected. The receptor's source is a man younger than 35 in good health. Some clones in this sample may be carry-over from other donors' samples.

The CDR3 region has the DNA TGTGCCAGCAGGGGACAGGGGGCCGGCTATGGCTACACCTTC. Protein: CASRGQGAGYGYTF. The V call is TRBV6-1, the J call TRBJ1-2; 12 bases map to TRBD1. V lost 6 bases to trimming and J lost 4 bases; unmatched junction nucleotides: 3. CDR3 length equals 14 residues. Germline lookup yields CDR1 MNHNS and CDR2 SASEGT.